Each of the 10 T cell receptor beta chains below was sequenced from the same sample in a study of blood T cell repertoires in COVID-19. The method was immunoSEQ multiplex PCR; TCRdb's version includes in-frame clones alone and lacks a portion of them. Of roughly 300,000 clones listed, around 83% were seen once; the top ten hold roughly 1.3%. The sample taken for sequencing was peripheral blood. The source is a woman in her fifties or sixties with acute or convalescent COVID-19.

The chain couples TRBV2 to TRBJ1-3; D is undetermined. The CDR3 is made up of 15 amino acids. V was clipped by 3 bases and J by 4 bases, with 13 bases between them. Germline V gene data show CDR1 as SNHLY and CDR2 as FYNNEI. CDR3 DNA sequence: TGTGCCAGCAGTGATAAATCTATAGCCGGAAACACCATATATTTT. It yields the protein CASSDKSIAGNTIYF. The full variable domain, with the rest looked up from reference TRBV2 and TRBJ1-3, is EPEVTQTPSHQVTQMGQEVILRCVPISNHLYFYWYRQILGQKVEFLVSFYNNEISEKSEIFDDQFSVERPDGSNFTLKIRSTKLEDSAMYFCASSDKSIAGNTIYFGEGSWLTVV.

The count of this clone is one. The V and J genes are TRBV7-2 and TRBJ2-1; 15 nucleotides line up with TRBD2. CDR1 and CDR2 (germline): SGHTA, FQGNSA. The CDR3 has 15 residues. V gave up 5 bases and J gave up 9 bases; unmatched junction bases: 5. In nucleotides, the CDR3 is TGTGCCAGCAGCCCGGGACTAGCGGGAGGTAGTGAGCAGTTCTTC. Amino acids: CASSPGLAGGSEQFF.

This chain joins TRBV7-2 and TRBJ2-3; 11 bases agree with TRBD2. The CDR3 consists of 14 residues. With 5 bases clipped from V and 5 bases from J, the junction kept 3 bases outside the gene matches. Germline-derived CDR1 and CDR2 are SGHTA and FQGNSA. The CDR3 nucleotides are TGTGCCAGCAGCCCGGGACTAGCGGTAGATACGCAGTATTTT. Protein: CASSPGLAVDTQYF.

This chain joins TRBV28 and TRBJ2-2; TRBD1 aligns across 8 bases. This CDR3 has 16 amino acids. V shed 4 bases and J 1 base; nucleotides not matched to a gene: 5. Germline loops: CDR1 MDHEN, CDR2 SYDVKM. For the CDR3, the DNA is TGTGCCAGCAGTTCGGTTGGGACAGGGAACACCGGGGAGCTGTTTTTT. It codes for CASSSVGTGNTGELFF.

The table lists this clone with many counts. The chain employs TRBV6-5 and TRBJ2-7, with a tentative D call TRBD1 (6 bases). V lost 0 bases and J 3 bases, leaving 9 bases between the germline ends. The CDR3 runs 14 residues. The V gene's germline CDR1 is MNHEY and CDR2 SVGAGI. The CDR3 coding sequence is TGTGCCAGCAGTTACTCGATCAGGGGCTACGAGCAGTACGTC. Translation gives CASSYSIRGYEQYV.

The rearrangement uses TRBV6-5 and TRBJ2-1; 7 bases match TRBD1. Germline V CDR1 and CDR2: MNHEY, SVGAGI. CDR3 length equals 15 residues. Trimming cost V 6 bases and J 5 bases; bases outside gene matches: 10. Here the CDR3 DNA reads TGTGCCAGCAGACCCGTAGGGGGCGGAAACAATGAGCAGTTCTTC. It specifies CASRPVGGGNNEQFF.

CDR3 protein: CASSPQGQGGNQPQHF. Written as DNA, the CDR3 is TGTGCCAGCAGCCCCCAGGGACAGGGTGGCAATCAGCCCCAGCATTTT. V and J are TRBV7-9 and TRBJ1-5; 9 bases are a match to TRBD1. Germline values: CDR1 SEHNR, CDR2 FQNEAQ (reference sequence). The CDR3 runs 16 residues. V lost 5 bases and J lost 2; bases outside the gene matches: 7.

This clone appeared once. The chain uses TRBV2 and TRBJ1-2; TRBD1 matches 7 bases. This CDR3 has 13 amino acids. V was pared by 3 bases and J by 4 bases, with 2 bases of the junction left unmatched. In germline, CDR1 is SNHLY, CDR2 FYNNEI. CDR3 amino acids: CASSEGTAYGYTF. In nucleotides, the CDR3 is TGTGCCAGCAGTGAGGGGACAGCCTATGGCTACACCTTC.

This clone occurred once. The V gene is TRBV6-6, the J gene TRBJ1-5; the D is unclear. Germline assignment: CDR1 MNHNY and CDR2 SVGAGI (reference sequence). CDR3 length: 12 residues. V was shortened by 2 bases and J by 5 bases, with 4 bases between the two germline ends. The DNA of the CDR3 is TGTGCCAGCAGTTACCTAGATCAGCCCCAGCATTTT. It encodes CASSYLDQPQHF.

The chain couples TRBV20-1 to TRBJ2-3; 10 bases align to TRBD1. Germline V gives CDR1 DFQATT, CDR2 SNEGSKA (reference sequence). The V segment lost 3 bases and the J segment 3 bases; nucleotides outside the gene matches: 15. The CDR3 runs to 18 residues. CDR3 protein: CSASPAIRQGALTDTQYF. In DNA, the CDR3 is TGCAGTGCTAGTCCGGCGATAAGACAGGGGGCTTTAACAGATACGCAGTATTTT.